This T cell receptor (beta chain) was recovered during a study of control samples from healthy donors and cancer patients. The assay was immunoSEQ multiplex PCR, and TCRdb's table has in-frame clones only and misses some. The table shows over 100,000 clones, with approximately 88% occurring only once. This CDR3 contains 14 residues. Between the trimmed V and J ends, which lost 4 bases and 3 bases, there was a span of 13 bases. CDR1 is SGDLS and CDR2 is YYNGEE in the germline V gene. The sequencing sample was made of blood. This receptor was identified in a man aged 40-50 years in good health. The genes are TRBV9 and TRBJ1-2, with D possibly TRBD1 on 6 matching bases. The CDR3 sequence: CASSNTRGDYGYTF. In DNA form, the CDR3 reads TGTGCCAGCAGCAATACCAGGGGCGACTATGGCTACACCTTC.